These T cell receptor beta chains were read from a single sample in a study of cytomegalovirus exposure and HLA in healthy donors. This table comes from immunoSEQ multiplex PCR, and its TCRdb copy is limited to in-frame clones, with some not included. Among about 99,000 clones listed, around 67% were seen once. The sequencing sample was made of PBMCs. The receptors here all came from a woman in her forties or fifties in good health and CMV-seronegative. Both conserved end residues are part of each CDR3. D genes are given only for firm matches. A clone size is listed for some rows: how often the clone was seen (once, few, many), or a class if it is expanded.

CDR3	DNA	J	V	size	D
CASSLGELSGNTIYF	TGTGCCAGCAGCTTAGGGGAGCTCTCTGGAAACACCATATATTTT	TRBJ1-3	TRBV7-6	.	.
CASSPIGTGVDTQYF	TGTGCCAGCAGCCCCATCGGGACAGGGGTAGATACGCAGTATTTT	TRBJ2-3	TRBV5-6	.	TRBD1
CASSLSLSGQPQHF	TGTGCCAGCAGCTTATCTCTTAGTGGTCAGCCCCAGCATTTT	TRBJ1-5	TRBV7-2	.	.
CASSSGLALNTGELFF	TGTGCCAGCAGCTCCGGACTAGCACTTAACACCGGGGAGCTGTTTTTT	TRBJ2-2	TRBV7-3	.	TRBD2
CASSPGLAGGSYEQYF	TGTGCCAGCAGCCCGGGACTAGCGGGGGGTTCCTACGAGCAGTACTTC	TRBJ2-7	TRBV13	.	TRBD2
CSVETRERNTEAFF	TGCAGCGTGGAGACACGGGAGCGGAACACTGAAGCTTTCTTT	TRBJ1-1	TRBV29-1	.	.
CASSENRGAQETQYF	TGTGCCAGCAGTGAAAACAGGGGAGCCCAAGAGACCCAGTACTTC	TRBJ2-5	TRBV6-1	few	TRBD1
CASREQGVHEQYF	TGTGCCAGCAGGGAACAGGGAGTCCACGAGCAGTACTTC	TRBJ2-7	TRBV6-4	.	.
CASSRQGFGQYF	TGTGCCAGCAGCCGACAGGGTTTCGGGCAGTACTTC	TRBJ2-7	TRBV5-4	.	TRBD1
CASSTIWGRGNNEQFF	TGTGCCAGCAGTACTATATGGGGGAGGGGTAACAATGAGCAGTTCTTC	TRBJ2-1	TRBV28	few	TRBD2
CASSVARGEQYF	TGTGCCAGCAGCGTCGCTAGGGGCGAGCAGTACTTC	TRBJ2-7	TRBV7-8	.	.
CASSLSSGNQPQHF	TGTGCCAGCAGTTTATCGTCGGGGAATCAGCCCCAGCATTTT	TRBJ1-5	TRBV27	.	.
CSARDLPTQYF	TGCAGTGCTAGAGACCTCCCGACCCAGTACTTC	TRBJ2-5	TRBV20-1	.	.
CASSKGQTWDTGELFF	TGTGCCAGCAGCAAAGGACAGACCTGGGACACCGGGGAGCTGTTTTTT	TRBJ2-2	TRBV2	.	.
CSVGRGGIGAFF	TGCAGCGTCGGGAGGGGGGGAATCGGAGCTTTCTTT	TRBJ1-1	TRBV29-1	.	.
CASSSGNSNYGYTF	TGCGCCAGCAGCTCAGGGAACTCGAACTATGGCTACACCTTC	TRBJ1-2	TRBV5-1	few	.
CASRSDRGISGANVLTF	TGTGCCAGCAGGTCGGACAGGGGGATCTCTGGGGCCAACGTCCTGACTTTC	TRBJ2-6	TRBV2	.	TRBD1
CASSENRDRKTQYF	TGCGCCAGCAGCGAAAACCGGGACAGAAAGACCCAGTACTTC	TRBJ2-5	TRBV4-1	.	TRBD1